A selection of T cell receptor beta chains follows, all from one sample in a study of blood T cell repertoires in COVID-19. TCRdb keeps only in-frame clones here, not all; method: immunoSEQ multiplex PCR. The table records some 85,000 clones, approximately 80% of them present only once. Sequencing used peripheral blood. All receptors come from a human donor in a cohort sampled during active COVID-19. The CDR3 runs from the conserved cysteine through the conserved F or W. Fields, in order: clone size, V gene, J gene, CDR3 protein. Size is stated for part of the rows, as once, few or many counts, or as a class when the clone is expanded.

-	TRBV28	TRBJ1-2	CASSWGQNGYTF
-	TRBV19	TRBJ2-1	CASSRGLAGFNEQFF
few	TRBV9	TRBJ1-3	CASSTTVSGNTIYF
-	TRBV11-3	TRBJ1-3	CASSFGENTIYF
-	TRBV27	TRBJ2-1	CASSLDSSYNEQFF
-	TRBV29-1	TRBJ2-3	CSPPLFFGTLGDTQYF
-	TRBV4-1	TRBJ2-1	CASSPTDRYNEQFF
-	TRBV5-1	TRBJ2-7	CASSGGAGLNEQYF
few	TRBV19	TRBJ2-6	CASSFDRLGANVLTF
-	TRBV27	TRBJ2-1	CASSRLAGDNEQFF
-	TRBV29-1	TRBJ2-1	CSVGLAGNNEQFF
-	TRBV7-9	TRBJ2-7	CASSRTGGSYEQYF
-	TRBV6-6	TRBJ2-7	CASSPQQDSLGQYF
-	TRBV3-1/TRBV3-2	TRBJ2-2	CASSQEFQQGGSGELFF
-	TRBV30	TRBJ1-6	CAWVKQGRTNNSPLHF
-	TRBV23-1	TRBJ1-5	CASSQSRGNTENNQPQHF
-	TRBV28	TRBJ2-7	CASSFPTGTGYHEQYF
-	TRBV6-5	TRBJ2-3	CASSFDLGTQYF
-	TRBV6-5	TRBJ1-6	CASSSVQQGATLHF
-	TRBV6-2/TRBV6-3	TRBJ2-5	CASSYPDNQETQYF
-	TRBV6-2/TRBV6-3	TRBJ2-7	CASSYSARSGRLSYEQYF
once	TRBV4-3	TRBJ1-1	CASSQDFARVGNTEAFF
-	TRBV7-3	TRBJ2-2	CASSLRTGLASGELFF
-	TRBV5-5	TRBJ2-5	CASSPSYGETQYF
-	TRBV27	TRBJ2-3	CASTAQGVRTDTQYF
once	TRBV30	TRBJ2-1	CAWRGLAGVNEQFF
-	TRBV12-3/TRBV12-4	TRBJ2-1	CASRMRNEQFF
many	TRBV29-1	TRBJ2-4	CSVREQQGTIQYF
-	TRBV28	TRBJ2-7	CASSLASGGYEQYF
-	TRBV9	TRBJ2-7	CASSVGTGGFEQYF
few	TRBV12-3/TRBV12-4	TRBJ2-7	CASSVQGNYEQYF
-	TRBV29-1	TRBJ2-2	CSARLATGELFF
-	TRBV6-5	TRBJ1-4	CASTPTGGVEKLFF
-	TRBV28	TRBJ1-5	CASQGGGQPQHF
-	TRBV28	TRBJ2-7	CASSLVSGLAGYEQYF
-	TRBV6-1	TRBJ2-7	CASSVAGADYEQYF
-	TRBV11-2	TRBJ2-3	CASSPRQGSASFTQYF
few	TRBV5-5	TRBJ2-1	CASSWQNSGRSGNEQFF
-	TRBV27	TRBJ1-5	CASSLSSIQPQHF
-	TRBV11-3	TRBJ2-1	CASSLGTNRNEQFF
-	TRBV29-1	TRBJ2-7	CSVEGTSGRAVYEQYF
-	TRBV28	TRBJ1-5	CASSLGGIFNQPQHF
once	TRBV4-1	TRBJ1-1	CASSQEPGALIF
-	TRBV10-2	TRBJ2-3	CASSESLTSGSTDTQYF
-	TRBV12-3/TRBV12-4	TRBJ1-3	CASSSQAGYTIYF
-	TRBV28	TRBJ2-7	CASSQGYEQYF
-	TRBV30	TRBJ1-5	CAWGGGANQPQHF
-	TRBV28	TRBJ1-1	CASSAPGGSYTEAFF
-	TRBV28	TRBJ2-7	CASSLQGGSSSYEQYF
many	TRBV4-1	TRBJ2-3	CASSQDEVGLRQYF